This TCR beta chain was observed in a study of T cell responses to AZD1222 COVID-19 vaccine. V shed 10 bases, J shed 7 bases, and the junction held 6 bases outside the gene matches. Germline-derived CDR1 and CDR2 are KGHSH and LQKENI. This CDR3 has 12 amino acids. With respect to this clone: The antigen remains unidentified.

Study-level points and caveats: Two doses of AZD1222 preceded a rise in Spike-specific TCR breadth and depth.

TCRdb's table, derived via immunoSEQ multiplex PCR, lists solely in-frame clones and lacks some. The sample has about 150,000 clones, 80% to 95% seen once; the top ten hold approximately 3.8%. The V call is TRBV18, the J call TRBJ2-1, with 8 bases identical to TRBD1. The source is an adult who received the AZD1222 COVID-19 vaccine. The specimen was peripheral blood, collected 28 days after the second AZD1222 dose. The CDR3 reads CATRQGWNEQFF. The CDR3 coding sequence is TGTGCCACAAGACAGGGGTGGAATGAGCAGTTCTTC. The variable domain in full, completed from reference TRBV18 and TRBJ2-1, reads NAGVMQNPRHLVRRRGQEARLRCSPMKGHSHVYWYRQLPEEGLKFMVYLQKENIIDESGMPKERFSAEFPKEGPSILRIQQVVRGDSAAYFCATRQGWNEQFFGPGTRLTVL.